The subject of this entry is one TCR beta chain. The sample originates from a study of blood T cell repertoires in COVID-19. Whole-study context: Italy, Spain and the United States were the sources of the convalescent and acute COVID-19 samples. The cDNA or gDNA used as material had been derived from T cells, B-cell-depleted T cells, or PBMCs.

Authors' data handling: Amplification of reference gene primers provided the estimated nucleated cell counts. Using immunoSEQ multiplex PCR, the repertoire was profiled, and TCRdb retains in-frame clones only, with some absent. Clonal size and the V and J genes are those of that table, whereas D and trimming came from the DNA. The sample has roughly 250,000 clones; roughly 82% are singletons. The sequencing sample was made of peripheral blood. The receptor comes from a woman of 80 years or more with active or convalescent COVID-19.

CDR3 DNA: TGCGCCAGCAGCTCAACTAGCGGAGAGAACACCGGGGAGCTGTTTTTT. Its protein product is CASSSTSGENTGELFF. The V and J genes are TRBV5-1 and TRBJ2-2, with 8 nucleotides matching TRBD2. The germline gives CDR1 SGHRS, CDR2 YFSETQ. The CDR3 is 16 residues long. Losses at the gene ends were 3 bases for V and 1 base for J; bases not matched to a gene: 5.